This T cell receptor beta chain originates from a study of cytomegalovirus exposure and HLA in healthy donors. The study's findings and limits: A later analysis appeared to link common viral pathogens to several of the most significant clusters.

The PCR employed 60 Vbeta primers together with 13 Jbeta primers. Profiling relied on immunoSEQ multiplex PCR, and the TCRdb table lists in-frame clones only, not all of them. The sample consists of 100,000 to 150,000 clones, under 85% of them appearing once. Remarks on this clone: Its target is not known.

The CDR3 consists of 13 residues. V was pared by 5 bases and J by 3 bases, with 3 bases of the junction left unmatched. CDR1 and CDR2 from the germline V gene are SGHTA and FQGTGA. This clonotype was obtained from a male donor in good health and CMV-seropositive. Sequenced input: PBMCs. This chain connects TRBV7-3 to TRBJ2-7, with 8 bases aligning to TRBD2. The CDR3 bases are TGTGCCAGCAGCATCAGCGGGGGCTACGAGCAGTACTTC. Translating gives CASSISGGYEQYF.